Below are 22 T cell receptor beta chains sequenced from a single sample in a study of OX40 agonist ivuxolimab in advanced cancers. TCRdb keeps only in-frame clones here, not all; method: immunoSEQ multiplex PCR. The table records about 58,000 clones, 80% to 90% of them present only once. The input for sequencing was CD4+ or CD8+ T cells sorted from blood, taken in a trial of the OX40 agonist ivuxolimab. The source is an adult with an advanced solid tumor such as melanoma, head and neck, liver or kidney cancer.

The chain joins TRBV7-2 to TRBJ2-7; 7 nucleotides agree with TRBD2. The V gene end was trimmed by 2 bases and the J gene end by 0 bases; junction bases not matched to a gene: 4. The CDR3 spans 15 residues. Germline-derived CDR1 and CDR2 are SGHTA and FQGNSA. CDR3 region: CASSLTGGSSYEQYV. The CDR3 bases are TGTGCCAGCAGCTTAACCGGGGGGAGCTCCTACGAGCAGTACGTC.

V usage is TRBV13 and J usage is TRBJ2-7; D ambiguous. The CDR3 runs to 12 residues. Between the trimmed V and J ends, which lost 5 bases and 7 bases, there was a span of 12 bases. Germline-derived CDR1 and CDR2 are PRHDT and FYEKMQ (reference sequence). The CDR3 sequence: CASSARKDEQYV. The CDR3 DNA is TGTGCCAGCAGCGCCCGGAAGGATGAGCAGTACGTC.

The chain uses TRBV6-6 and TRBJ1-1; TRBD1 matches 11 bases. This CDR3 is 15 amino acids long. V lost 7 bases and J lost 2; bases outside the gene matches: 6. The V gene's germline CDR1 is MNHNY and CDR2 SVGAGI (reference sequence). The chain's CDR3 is CASKPRTGGNTEAFF. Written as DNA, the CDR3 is TGTGCCAGCAAACCCCGGACAGGGGGCAACACTGAAGCTTTCTTT.

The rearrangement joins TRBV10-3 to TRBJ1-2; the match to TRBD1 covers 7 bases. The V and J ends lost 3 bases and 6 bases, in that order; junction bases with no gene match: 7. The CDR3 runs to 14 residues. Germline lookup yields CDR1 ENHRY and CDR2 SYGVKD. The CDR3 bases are TGTGCCATCAGTGAAGGGGGACAGTCCGATGGCTACACCTTC. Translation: CAISEGGQSDGYTF.

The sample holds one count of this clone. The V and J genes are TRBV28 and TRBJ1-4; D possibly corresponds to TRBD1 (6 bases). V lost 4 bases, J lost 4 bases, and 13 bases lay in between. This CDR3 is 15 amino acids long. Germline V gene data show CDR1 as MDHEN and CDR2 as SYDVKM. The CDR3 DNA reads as TGTGCCAGCAGTTCGCTCGACAGGTTTAATGAAAAACTGTTTTTT. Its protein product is CASSSLDRFNEKLFF.

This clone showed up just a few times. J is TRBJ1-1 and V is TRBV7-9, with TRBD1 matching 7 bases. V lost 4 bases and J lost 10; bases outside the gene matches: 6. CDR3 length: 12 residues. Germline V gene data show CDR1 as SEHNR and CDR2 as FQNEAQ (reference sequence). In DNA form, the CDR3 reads TGTGCCAGCAGCTCGCAGGGGGAGCGAGCTTTCTTT. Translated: CASSSQGERAFF.

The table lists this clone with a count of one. This CDR3 is CASSQGELAGGTGELFF. As DNA, the CDR3 is TGTGCCAGCAGCCAGGGAGAACTAGCGGGAGGCACCGGGGAGCTGTTTTTT. This chain links TRBV4-2 with TRBJ2-2; 12 positions agree with TRBD2. The CDR3 is made up of 17 amino acids. Germline lookup yields CDR1 LGHNA and CDR2 YNFKEQ. With V trimmed by 3 bases and J by 4 bases, 6 bases remained unmatched.

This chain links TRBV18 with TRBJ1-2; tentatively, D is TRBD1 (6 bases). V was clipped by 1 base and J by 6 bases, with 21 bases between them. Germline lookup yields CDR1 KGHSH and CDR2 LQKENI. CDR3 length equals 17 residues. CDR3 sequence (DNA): TGTGCCAGCTCACCACGAGTTAGGGGGTTTAGTCCTCATGGCTACACCTTC. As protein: CASSPRVRGFSPHGYTF.

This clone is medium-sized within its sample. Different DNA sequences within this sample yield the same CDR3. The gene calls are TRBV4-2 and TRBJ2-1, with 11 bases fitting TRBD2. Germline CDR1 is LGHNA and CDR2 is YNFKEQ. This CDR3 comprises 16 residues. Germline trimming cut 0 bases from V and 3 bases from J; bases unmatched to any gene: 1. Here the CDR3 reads CASSQDGTSGYNEQFF. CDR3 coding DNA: TGTGCCAGCAGCCAAGATGGGACTAGCGGCTACAATGAGCAGTTCTTC.

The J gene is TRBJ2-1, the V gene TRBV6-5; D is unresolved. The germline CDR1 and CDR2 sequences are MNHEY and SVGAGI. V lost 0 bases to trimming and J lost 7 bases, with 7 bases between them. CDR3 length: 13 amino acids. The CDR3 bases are TGTGCCAGCAGTTACTCGAGGAAAAATGAGCAGTTCTTC. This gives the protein CASSYSRKNEQFF.

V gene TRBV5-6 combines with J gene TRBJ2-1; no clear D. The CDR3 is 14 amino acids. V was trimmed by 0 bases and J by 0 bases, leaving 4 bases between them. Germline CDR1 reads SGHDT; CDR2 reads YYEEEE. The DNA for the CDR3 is TGTGCCAGCAGCTTGGACAGCTCCTACAATGAGCAGTTCTTC. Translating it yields CASSLDSSYNEQFF.

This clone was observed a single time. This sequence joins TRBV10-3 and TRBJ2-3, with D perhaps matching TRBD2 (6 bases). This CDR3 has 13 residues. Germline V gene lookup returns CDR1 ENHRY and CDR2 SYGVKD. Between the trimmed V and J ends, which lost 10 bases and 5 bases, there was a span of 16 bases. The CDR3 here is CASLGGVEDTQYF. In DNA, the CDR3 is TGTGCCAGCCTGGGGGGAGTTGAAGATACGCAGTATTTT.

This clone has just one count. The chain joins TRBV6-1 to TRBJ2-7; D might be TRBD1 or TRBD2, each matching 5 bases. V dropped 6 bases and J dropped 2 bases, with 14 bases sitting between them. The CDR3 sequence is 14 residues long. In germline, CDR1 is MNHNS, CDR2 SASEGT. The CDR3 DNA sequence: TGTGCCAGCAGCGCCTTGAGAGGGGCCTACGAGCAGTACTTC. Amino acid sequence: CASSALRGAYEQYF.

CDR3 nucleotides: TGCGCCAGCAGTTCAGGGACTCGAGGGGATGAGCAGTTCTTC. Its protein product is CASSSGTRGDEQFF. The chain uses TRBV10-1 and TRBJ2-1; weak D call: TRBD2 (6 bases). The CDR3 totals 14 residues. The V gene's germline CDR1 is WNHNN and CDR2 SYGVQD (reference sequence). Trimming left V 5 bases short and J 8 bases short, with 16 bases between.

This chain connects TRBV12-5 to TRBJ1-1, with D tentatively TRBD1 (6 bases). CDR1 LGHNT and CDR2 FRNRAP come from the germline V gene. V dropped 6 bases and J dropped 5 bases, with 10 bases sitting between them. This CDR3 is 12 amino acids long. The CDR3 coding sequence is TGTGCTAGTGGCGCAGGGGTTACTGAAGCTTTCTTT. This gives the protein CASGAGVTEAFF.

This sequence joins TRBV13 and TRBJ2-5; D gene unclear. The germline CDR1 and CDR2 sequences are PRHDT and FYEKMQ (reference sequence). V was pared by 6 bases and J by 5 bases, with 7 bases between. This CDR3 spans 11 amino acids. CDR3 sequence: CASSHGETQYF. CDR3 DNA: TGTGCCAGCAGTCACGGTGAGACCCAGTACTTC.

The CDR3: CASRAGSGELFF. Here the CDR3 DNA reads TGTGCCAGCCGGGCGGGGAGCGGGGAGCTGTTTTTT. This rearrangement joins TRBV5-6 to TRBJ2-2, with D possibly TRBD2 on 6 matching bases. This CDR3 region has 12 residues. Trimming stripped 7 bases from V and 7 bases from J, with 11 bases between. CDR1 is SGHDT, CDR2 YYEEEE, per germline.

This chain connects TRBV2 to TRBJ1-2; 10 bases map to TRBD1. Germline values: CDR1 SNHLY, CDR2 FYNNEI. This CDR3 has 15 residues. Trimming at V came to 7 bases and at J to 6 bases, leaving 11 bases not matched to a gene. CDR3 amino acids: CASINPGQGSHGYTF. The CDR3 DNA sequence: TGTGCCAGCATTAATCCGGGACAGGGGTCCCATGGCTACACCTTC. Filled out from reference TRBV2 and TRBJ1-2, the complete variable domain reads EPEVTQTPSHQVTQMGQEVILRCVPISNHLYFYWYRQILGQKVEFLVSFYNNEISEKSEIFDDQFSVERPDGSNFTLKIRSTKLEDSAMYFCASINPGQGSHGYTFGSGTRLTVV.

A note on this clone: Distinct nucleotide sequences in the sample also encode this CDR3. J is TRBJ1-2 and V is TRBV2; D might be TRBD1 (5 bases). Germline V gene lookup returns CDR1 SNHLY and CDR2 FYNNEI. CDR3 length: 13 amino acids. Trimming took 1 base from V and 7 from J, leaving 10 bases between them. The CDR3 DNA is TGTGCCAGCAGTGAAGGGACACCTCTTGGCTACACCTTC. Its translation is CASSEGTPLGYTF.

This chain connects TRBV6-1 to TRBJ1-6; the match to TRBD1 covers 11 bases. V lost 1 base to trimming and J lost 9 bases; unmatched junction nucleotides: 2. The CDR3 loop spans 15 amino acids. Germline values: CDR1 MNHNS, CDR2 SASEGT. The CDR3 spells CASSEGGTGGSPLHF. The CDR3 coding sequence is TGTGCCAGCAGTGAAGGAGGGACAGGGGGTTCACCCCTCCACTTT.

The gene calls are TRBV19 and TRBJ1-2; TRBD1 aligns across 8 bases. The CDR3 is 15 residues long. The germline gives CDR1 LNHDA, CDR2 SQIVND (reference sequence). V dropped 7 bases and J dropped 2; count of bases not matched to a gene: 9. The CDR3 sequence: CASTTPAGGNYGYTF. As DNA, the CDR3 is TGTGCCAGTACCACCCCCGCAGGGGGCAACTATGGCTACACCTTC. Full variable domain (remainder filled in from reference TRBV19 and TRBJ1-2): DGGITQSPKYLFRKEGQNVTLSCEQNLNHDAMYWYRQDPGQGLRLIYYSQIVNDFQKGDIAEGYSVSREKKESFPLTVTSAQKNPTAFYLCASTTPAGGNYGYTFGSGTRLTVV.

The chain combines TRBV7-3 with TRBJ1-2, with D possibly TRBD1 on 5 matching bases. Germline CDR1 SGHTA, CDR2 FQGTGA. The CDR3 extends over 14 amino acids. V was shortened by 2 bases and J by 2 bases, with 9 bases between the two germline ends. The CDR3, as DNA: TGTGCCAGCAGCTTATCGGCAGGGAACTATGGCTACACCTTC. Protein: CASSLSAGNYGYTF.